The rows below give T cell receptor beta chains drawn from one sample of a study of tumor-infiltrating lymphocytes in primary liver carcinoma. TCRdb used MiXCR to reprocess the multiplex PCR reads, holding one entry per CDR3 protein. Among roughly 80,000 distinct CDR3 sequences listed, approximately 62% were seen once. The specimen sequenced was tumor-adjacent normal liver tissue. The origin of the receptors is a man between 40 and 49 years old with primary liver carcinoma and hepatitis B virus infection. CDR3s leave out the opening cysteine and the closing phenylalanine or tryptophan. Fields, in order: V gene, CDR3 protein.

TRBV7-8 ASSPAPLVSYEQY
TRBV10-3 GMGLAGAGEQF
TRBV4-1 VSSQECASSTDTQY
TRBV14 ASSRMGSLTYEQY
TRBV6-5 ANSGGLKTQY
TRBV12-3/TRBV12-4 ASSLATEGPYEQY
TRBV6-2/TRBV6-3 ASSYGLATEQY
TRBV28 VSGTGPAYNSPLH
TRBV7-6 ASSELAGGSYNEQF
TRBV11-2 ASSPLRRSSYNEQF
TRBV5-4 TSRLGVGSPIYNKQF
TRBV28 ASRAATVIQGGRVAYEQY
TRBV12-3/TRBV12-4 ASSTHRGQDTRELF
TRBV24-1 AISERVAGIRNEQF
TRBV11-2 ASSVELLAGMSVQL
TRBV6-5 ASRTSGYYNEQF
TRBV3-1 ASSQGSSSAEAF
TRBV28 VSSLTQTGGADTQY
TRBV7-8 VSSLLGGSVRTNEQF
TRBV6-6 ASSSISGTGWYEQY
TRBV11-2 ASSLQGANSPLH
TRBV11-2 ASSSTGAVAYTQY
TRBV29-1 SVATLRSWSCQEQF
TRBV29-1 RALRGWDTEAF
TRBV11-2 AGSLEMAPKSYEQY
TRBV4-2 ASSQALTAGKLF
TRBV11-2 VSSLKLLAGMNGQF
TRBV4-2 ASSQHSRRADTQY
TRBV11-2 ASTPGWGQGFGYT
TRBV6-2/TRBV6-3 ASSTPTSGGYKQY
TRBV10-3 AISEYEGDQPQH
TRBV29-1 SVEAEEGVDGYA
TRBV7-2 ASSRRDREYEQY
TRBV11-3 TSSLGGNTGELF
TRBV7-8 ASSLLEGSGRTKEQF
TRBV11-2 ASSLSRVCEAF
TRBV29-1 SARAARGTDSQY